Listed here are 17 T cell receptor beta chains from one sample, sequenced in a study of T cell repertoires in cytomegalovirus infection. TCRdb called the reads again in MiXCR, with one record for every CDR3 protein. The data contain hundreds of thousands of distinct CDR3 sequences, around 32% of them singletons. No antigen has been assigned to these receptors. The input for sequencing was cultured CD8+ T cells from PBMCs, taken from culture after CMV antigen stimulation. The receptors originated from a human donor in good health (CMV status not recorded). Some clones in this sample may be carry-over from other donors' samples.

This clonotype was detected a few times. The V gene is TRBV7-9, the J gene TRBJ2-7; D perhaps matches TRBD1 (5 bases). Trimming took 5 bases from V and 3 from J, leaving 11 bases between them. CDR1 and CDR2 (germline): SEHNR, FQNEAQ (reference sequence). This CDR3 is 13 amino acids long. The DNA of the CDR3 is TGTGCCAGCAGCGACCGACAGTTCTACGAGCAGTACTTC. Its protein product is CASSDRQFYEQYF.

The genes are TRBV13 and TRBJ1-5; 10 nucleotides line up with TRBD1. This CDR3 is 19 amino acids long. V shed 1 base, J shed 0 bases, and the junction held 9 bases outside the gene matches. Germline CDR1 and CDR2: PRHDT and FYEKMQ (reference sequence). The CDR3 reads CASSLEPLDRGLSNQPQHF. The CDR3 DNA reads TGTGCCAGCAGCTTAGAGCCCCTAGACAGGGGGCTTAGCAATCAGCCCCAGCATTTT.

The chain combines TRBV6-2 or TRBV6-3 with TRBJ2-1, with 8 bases aligning to TRBD1. Losses at the gene ends were 8 bases for V and 6 bases for J; bases not matched to a gene: 6. The germline gives CDR1 MNHEY, CDR2 SVGEGT. This CDR3 is built from 13 residues. The CDR3 bases are TGTGCCAGCGCGACAGGGGCAGGCAATGAGCAGTTCTTC. It codes for CASATGAGNEQFF.

At least ten counts were recorded for this clonotype. This chain uses TRBV7-8 with TRBJ2-1, with D possibly called TRBD1 or TRBD2 (6 bases each). The CDR3 is 16 residues long. In germline, CDR1 is SGHVS, CDR2 FQNEAQ. The V gene lost 1 base and the J gene lost 6 bases, with 16 bases spanning the gap. As DNA, the CDR3 is TGTGCCAGCAGCTTAGAGGGGGACGGACTATTCAATGAGCAGTTCTTC. As protein: CASSLEGDGLFNEQFF.

The chain joins TRBV6-2 or TRBV6-3 to TRBJ2-7, with a weak D call TRBD2 (7 bases). This CDR3 contains 15 residues. The germline gives CDR1 MNHEY, CDR2 SVGEGT. V lost 6 bases, J lost 2 bases, and 17 bases lay in between. DNA for the CDR3: TGTGCCAGCAGCGCTTCAGCGGGACAAACCTACGAGCAGTACGTC. The encoded protein is CASSASAGQTYEQYV.

The J gene is TRBJ2-7, the V gene TRBV7-9; D ambiguous. This CDR3 has 13 residues. CDR1 is SEHNR, CDR2 FQNEAQ, per germline (reference sequence). Trimming stripped 5 bases from V and 4 bases from J, with 12 bases between. In DNA form, the CDR3 reads TGTGCCAGCAGCCGACGTTCAAGGTACGAGCAGTACGTC. It is translated as CASSRRSRYEQYV.

This clonotype has a handful of counts. The V and J genes are TRBV9 and TRBJ1-5; D is uncertain. Germline CDR1 and CDR2: SGDLS and YYNGEE. With 1 base removed from V and 1 base from J, the gap between germline ends came to 9 bases. This CDR3 has 15 residues. CDR3 DNA: TGTGCCAGCAGCGTATCGGCCCAGAGCAATCAGCCCCAGCATTTT. Its translation: CASSVSAQSNQPQHF.

The V and J genes are TRBV20-1 and TRBJ2-5; 10 bases line up with TRBD1. CDR1 and CDR2 from the germline V gene are DFQATT and SNEGSKA (reference sequence). V lost 6 bases and J lost 5; bases outside the gene matches: 9. The CDR3 length is 14 residues. The CDR3 region is CSAGQGHTFETQYF. As DNA, the CDR3 is TGCAGTGCGGGACAGGGGCACACTTTTGAGACCCAGTACTTC.

In its sample, this clonotype was seen a few times. The gene calls are TRBV27 and TRBJ2-1, with D maybe TRBD1 (5 bases). CDR1 is MNHEY, CDR2 SMNVEV, per germline (reference sequence). Trimming removed 5 bases at V and 6 bases at J, with 17 bases between. The CDR3 consists of 15 residues. The CDR3, as DNA: TGTGCCAGCAGTCACTCAGGGCCCGTCTTCAATGAGCAGTTCTTC. Amino acid sequence: CASSHSGPVFNEQFF.

On this clonotype: This sequence may be a read error, since a much larger clone differs from it by one base. V gene TRBV7-2 combines with J gene TRBJ2-1, with TRBD2 identical over 13 bases. Germline lookup yields CDR1 SGHTA and CDR2 FQGNSA. This CDR3 is built from 17 residues. The ends lost 2 bases at V and 7 bases at J; junction bases unmatched: 8. The CDR3 loop reads CASSLTSGGGDANEQFF. The DNA for the CDR3 is TGTGCCAGCAGCTTAACTAGCGGGGGGGGGGATGCGAATGAGCAGTTCTTC.

This clonotype was seen a handful of times. The V gene is TRBV19, the J gene TRBJ2-2; D is unclear. Trimming took off 7 bases at V and 6 bases at J, with 6 bases between the two ends. The CDR3 spans 11 residues. Germline V lookup: CDR1 LNHDA, CDR2 SQIVND (reference sequence). CDR3 nucleotides: TGTGCCAGTATCCGTGCCGGGGAGCTGTTTTTT. It encodes CASIRAGELFF. Based on the CDR3 plus reference TRBV19 and TRBJ2-2, the full variable domain is DGGITQSPKYLFRKEGQNVTLSCEQNLNHDAMYWYRQDPGQGLRLIYYSQIVNDFQKGDIAEGYSVSREKKESFPLTVTSAQKNPTAFYLCASIRAGELFFGEGSRLTVL.

The chain joins TRBV24-1 to TRBJ2-2; D unclear. The CDR3 totals 16 residues. Deletions cut 5 bases from V and 3 bases from J, with 15 bases between. The germline V gene encodes CDR1 KGHDR and CDR2 SFDVKD. CDR3 sequence (DNA): TGTGCCACCAGTGGCCCCGGAGCCCGAGACACCGGGGAGCTGTTTTTT. Its protein is CATSGPGARDTGELFF.

The count of this clonotype is one. The V call is TRBV9, the J call TRBJ2-1; 8 nucleotides match TRBD2. The CDR3 totals 15 residues. The germline V gene has CDR1 SGDLS and CDR2 YYNGEE. Trimming at V came to 4 bases and at J to 4 bases, leaving 7 bases not matched to a gene. Written as DNA, the CDR3 is TGTGCCAGCAGCCCCGCAACTAGCGGTTACAATGAGCAGTTCTTC. It translates to CASSPATSGYNEQFF.

This clonotype showed up just a few times. The genes are TRBV20-1 and TRBJ2-5; D unresolved. V dropped 4 bases and J dropped 4 bases, with 7 bases sitting between them. The CDR3 extends over 11 amino acids. Germline V gene data show CDR1 as DFQATT and CDR2 as SNEGSKA (reference sequence). The CDR3 loop reads CSATLRETQYF. CDR3 sequence (DNA): TGCAGTGCTACCTTAAGAGAGACCCAGTACTTC.

This clonotype showed up just a few times. V is TRBV7-9 and J is TRBJ2-7, with a tentative D call TRBD1 (6 bases). The CDR3 totals 13 residues. The V end was cut by 5 bases, the J end by 3 bases, with 11 bases between. The germline gives CDR1 SEHNR, CDR2 FQNEAQ (reference sequence). The CDR3 protein is CASSPDRNYEQYF. The DNA for the CDR3 is TGTGCCAGCAGCCCCGACAGGAACTACGAGCAGTACTTC. The full variable domain, its missing parts supplied by reference TRBV7-9 and TRBJ2-7, is DTGVSQNPRHKITKRGQNVTFRCDPISEHNRLYWYRQTLGQGPEFLTYFQNEAQLEKSRLLSDRFSAERPKGSFSTLEIQRTEQGDSAMYLCASSPDRNYEQYFGPGTRLTVT.

This clonotype has a handful of counts. The chain is built from TRBV28 and TRBJ1-6; D is possibly TRBD1 (5 bases). V was clipped by 7 bases and J by 12 bases, with 25 bases between them. The CDR3 covers 16 residues. Germline CDR1 reads MDHEN; CDR2 reads SYDVKM. For the CDR3, the DNA is TGTGCCAGCAACCTCCCCAATCAGGGTTCCCGTTTACCCCTCCACTTT. Amino acid sequence: CASNLPNQGSRLPLHF.

This clonotype was detected only a few times. CDR3 coding DNA: TGTGCCAGCAGTTGGGGACTCGAAATCACAGATACGCAGTATTTT. Translation gives CASSWGLEITDTQYF. J is TRBJ2-3 and V is TRBV27; D may be TRBD2 (6 bases). V was trimmed by 4 bases and J by 2 bases, leaving 13 bases between them. Germline V lookup: CDR1 MNHEY, CDR2 SMNVEV (reference sequence). The CDR3 length is 15 residues.